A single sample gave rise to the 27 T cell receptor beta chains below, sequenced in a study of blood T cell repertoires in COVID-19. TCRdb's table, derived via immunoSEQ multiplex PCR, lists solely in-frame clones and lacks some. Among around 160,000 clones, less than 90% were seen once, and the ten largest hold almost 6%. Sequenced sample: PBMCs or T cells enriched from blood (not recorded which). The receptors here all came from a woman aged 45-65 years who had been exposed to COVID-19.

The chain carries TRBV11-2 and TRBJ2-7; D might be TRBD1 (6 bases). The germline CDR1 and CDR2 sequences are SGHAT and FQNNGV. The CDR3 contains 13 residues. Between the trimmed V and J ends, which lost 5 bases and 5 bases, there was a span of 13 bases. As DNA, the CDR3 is TGTGCCAGCAGCCGGGACACAACCCACGAGCAGTACTTC. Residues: CASSRDTTHEQYF.

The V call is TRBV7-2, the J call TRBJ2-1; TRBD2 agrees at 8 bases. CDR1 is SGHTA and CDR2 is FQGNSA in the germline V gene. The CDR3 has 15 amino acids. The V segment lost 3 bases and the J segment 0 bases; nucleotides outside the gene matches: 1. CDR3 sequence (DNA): TGTGCCAGCAGCTTTAGCGGGGACTCCTACAATGAGCAGTTCTTC. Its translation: CASSFSGDSYNEQFF.

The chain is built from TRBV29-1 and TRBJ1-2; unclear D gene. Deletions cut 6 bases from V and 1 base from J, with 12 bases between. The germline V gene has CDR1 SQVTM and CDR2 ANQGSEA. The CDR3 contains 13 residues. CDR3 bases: TGCAGCGTCGCACGAGGAAATAACTATGGCTACACCTTC. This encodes CSVARGNNYGYTF. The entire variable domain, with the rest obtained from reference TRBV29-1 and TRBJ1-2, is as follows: SAVISQKPSRDICQRGTSLTIQCQVDSQVTMMFWYRQQPGQSLTLIATANQGSEATYESGFVIDKFPISRPNLTFSTLTVSNMSPEDSSIYLCSVARGNNYGYTFGSGTRLTVV.

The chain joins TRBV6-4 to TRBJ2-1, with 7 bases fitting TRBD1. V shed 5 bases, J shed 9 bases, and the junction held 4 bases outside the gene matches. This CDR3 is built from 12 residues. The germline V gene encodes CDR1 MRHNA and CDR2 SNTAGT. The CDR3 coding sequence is TGTGCCAGCAGTCCGACAGGGATTGAGCAGTTCTTC. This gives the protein CASSPTGIEQFF.

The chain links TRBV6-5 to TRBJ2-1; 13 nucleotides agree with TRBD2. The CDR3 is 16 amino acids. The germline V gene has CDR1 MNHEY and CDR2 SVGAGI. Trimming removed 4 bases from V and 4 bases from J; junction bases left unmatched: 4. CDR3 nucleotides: TGTGCCAGCAGTTCTCGACTAGCGGGGGGATACAATGAGCAGTTCTTC. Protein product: CASSSRLAGGYNEQFF.

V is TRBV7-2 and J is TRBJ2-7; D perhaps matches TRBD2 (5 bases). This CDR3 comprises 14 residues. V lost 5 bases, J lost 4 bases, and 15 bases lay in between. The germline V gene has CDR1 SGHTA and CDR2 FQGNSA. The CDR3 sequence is CASSHLGSGYEQYF. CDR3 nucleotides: TGTGCCAGCAGCCACTTAGGATCGGGGTACGAGCAGTACTTC.

CDR3 amino acids: CASSRRRGEEQYF. The DNA for the CDR3 is TGCGCCAGCAGCCGGAGGCGGGGTGAGGAGCAGTACTTC. The chain carries TRBV4-3 and TRBJ2-7; a weak D match, TRBD2 (6 bases). Between the trimmed V and J ends, which lost 4 bases and 7 bases, there was a span of 14 bases. Germline CDR1 reads LGHNA; CDR2 reads YSLEER. The CDR3 runs 13 residues.

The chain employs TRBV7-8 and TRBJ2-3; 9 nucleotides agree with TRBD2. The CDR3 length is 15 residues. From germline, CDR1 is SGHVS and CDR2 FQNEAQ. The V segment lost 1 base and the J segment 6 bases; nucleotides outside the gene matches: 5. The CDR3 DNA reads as TGTGCCAGCAGCTTAGACGCGGGAGGGCCGGATACGCAGTATTTT. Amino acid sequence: CASSLDAGGPDTQYF.

In nucleotides, the CDR3 is TGTGCCAGTAGTATAGCCACTAGCGGGGGGGGTGAGCAGTTCTTC. It encodes CASSIATSGGGEQFF. The chain employs TRBV19 and TRBJ2-1; TRBD2 matches 13 bases. V lost 1 base, J lost 9 bases, and 3 bases stayed unmatched. The CDR3 is made up of 15 amino acids. The V gene's germline CDR1 is LNHDA and CDR2 SQIVND (reference sequence).

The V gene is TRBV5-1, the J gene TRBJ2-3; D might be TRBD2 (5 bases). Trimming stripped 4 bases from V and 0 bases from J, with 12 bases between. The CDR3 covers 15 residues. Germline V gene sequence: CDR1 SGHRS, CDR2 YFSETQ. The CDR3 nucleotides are TGCGCCAGCAGCCTAGCCCCCACTAGCACAGATACGCAGTATTTT. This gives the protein CASSLAPTSTDTQYF.

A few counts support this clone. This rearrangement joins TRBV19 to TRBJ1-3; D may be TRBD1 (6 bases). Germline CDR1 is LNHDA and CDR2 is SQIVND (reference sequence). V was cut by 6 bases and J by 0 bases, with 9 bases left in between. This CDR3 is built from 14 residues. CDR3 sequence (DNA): TGTGCCAGTAGCACAGGGATCTCTGGAAACACCATATATTTT. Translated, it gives CASSTGISGNTIYF.

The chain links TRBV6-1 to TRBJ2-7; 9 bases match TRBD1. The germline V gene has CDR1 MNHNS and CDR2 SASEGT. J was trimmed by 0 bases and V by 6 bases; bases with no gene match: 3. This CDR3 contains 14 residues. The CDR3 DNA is TGTGCCAGCAGCCGACAGGGGGTCTCCTACGAGCAGTACTTC. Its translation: CASSRQGVSYEQYF.

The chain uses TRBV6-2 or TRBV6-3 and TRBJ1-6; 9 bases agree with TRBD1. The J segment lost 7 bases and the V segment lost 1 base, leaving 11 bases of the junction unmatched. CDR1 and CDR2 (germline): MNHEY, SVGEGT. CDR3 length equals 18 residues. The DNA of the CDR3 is TGTGCCAGCAGTTACTTCCCCGGGACAGGGACGTCCAATTCACCCCTCCACTTT. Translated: CASSYFPGTGTSNSPLHF.

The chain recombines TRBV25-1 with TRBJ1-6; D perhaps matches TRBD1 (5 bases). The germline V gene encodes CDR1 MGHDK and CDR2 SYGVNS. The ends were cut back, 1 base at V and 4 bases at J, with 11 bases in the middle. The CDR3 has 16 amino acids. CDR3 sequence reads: CASSEFSGGYNSPLHF. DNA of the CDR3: TGTGCCAGCAGTGAATTCAGCGGGGGATATAATTCACCCCTCCACTTT.

The CDR3 spells CASISEVGRGNTEAFF. The CDR3 nucleotides read TGCGCCAGCATCTCTGAGGTGGGGCGGGGGAACACTGAAGCTTTCTTT. V is TRBV4-1 and J is TRBJ1-1, with D perhaps TRBD1 (5 bases). The ends were cut back, 7 bases at V and 1 base at J, with 19 bases in the middle. CDR3 size: 16 residues. The germline CDR1 and CDR2 sequences are MGHRA and YSYEKL.

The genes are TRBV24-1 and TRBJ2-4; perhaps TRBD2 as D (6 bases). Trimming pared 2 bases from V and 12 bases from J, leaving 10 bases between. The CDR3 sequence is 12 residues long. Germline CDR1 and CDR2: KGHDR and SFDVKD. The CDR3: CATSDYSGTQYF. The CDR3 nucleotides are TGTGCCACCAGTGATTATAGCGGCACTCAGTACTTC.

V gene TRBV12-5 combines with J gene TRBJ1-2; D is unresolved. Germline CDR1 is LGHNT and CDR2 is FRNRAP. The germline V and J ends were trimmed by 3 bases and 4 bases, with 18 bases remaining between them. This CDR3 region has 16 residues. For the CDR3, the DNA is TGTGCTAGTGGTTTTGACCATCGTCTGGAGACCTATGGCTACACCTTC. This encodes CASGFDHRLETYGYTF.

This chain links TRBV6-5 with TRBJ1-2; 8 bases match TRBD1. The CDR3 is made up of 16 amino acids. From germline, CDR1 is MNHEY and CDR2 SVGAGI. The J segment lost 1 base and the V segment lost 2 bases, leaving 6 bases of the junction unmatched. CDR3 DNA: TGTGCCAGCAGTTACCAAGCGACAGGGGTTAACTATGGCTACACCTTC. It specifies CASSYQATGVNYGYTF.

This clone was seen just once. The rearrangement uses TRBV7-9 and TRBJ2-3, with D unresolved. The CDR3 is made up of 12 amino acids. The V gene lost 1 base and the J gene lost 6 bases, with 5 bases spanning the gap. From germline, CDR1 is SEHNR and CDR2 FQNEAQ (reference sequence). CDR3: CASSLVPDTQYF. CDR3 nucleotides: TGTGCCAGCAGCTTAGTCCCTGATACGCAGTATTTT.

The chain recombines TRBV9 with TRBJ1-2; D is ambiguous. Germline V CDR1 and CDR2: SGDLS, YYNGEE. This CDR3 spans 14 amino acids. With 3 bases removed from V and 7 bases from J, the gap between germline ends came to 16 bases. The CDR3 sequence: CASSATSPSSGYTF. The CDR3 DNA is TGTGCCAGCAGCGCGACCTCACCTAGCTCTGGCTACACCTTC.

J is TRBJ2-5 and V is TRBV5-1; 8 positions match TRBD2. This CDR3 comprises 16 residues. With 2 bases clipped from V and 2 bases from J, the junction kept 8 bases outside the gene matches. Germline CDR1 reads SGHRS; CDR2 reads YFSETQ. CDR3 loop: CASSLLGTSNQETQYF. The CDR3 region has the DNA TGCGCCAGCAGCTTACTTGGGACTAGTAATCAAGAGACCCAGTACTTC. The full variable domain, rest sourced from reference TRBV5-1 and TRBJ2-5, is KAGVTQTPRYLIKTRGQQVTLSCSPISGHRSVSWYQQTPGQGLQFLFEYFSETQRNKGNFPGRFSGRQFSNSRSEMNVSTLELGDSALYLCASSLLGTSNQETQYFGPGTRLLVL.

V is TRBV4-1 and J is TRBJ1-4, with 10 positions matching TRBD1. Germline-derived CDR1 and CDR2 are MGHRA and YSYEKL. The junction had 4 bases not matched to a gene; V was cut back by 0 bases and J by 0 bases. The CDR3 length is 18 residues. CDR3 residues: CASSQEDRGIATNEKLFF. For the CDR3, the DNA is TGCGCCAGCAGCCAAGAGGACAGGGGGATTGCAACTAATGAAAAACTGTTTTTT.

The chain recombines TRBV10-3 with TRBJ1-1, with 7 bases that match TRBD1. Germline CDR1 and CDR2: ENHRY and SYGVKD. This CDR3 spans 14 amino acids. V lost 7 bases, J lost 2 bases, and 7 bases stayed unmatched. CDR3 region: CAITRDSSNTEAFF. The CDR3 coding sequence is TGTGCCATCACCCGGGACAGTTCCAACACTGAAGCTTTCTTT.

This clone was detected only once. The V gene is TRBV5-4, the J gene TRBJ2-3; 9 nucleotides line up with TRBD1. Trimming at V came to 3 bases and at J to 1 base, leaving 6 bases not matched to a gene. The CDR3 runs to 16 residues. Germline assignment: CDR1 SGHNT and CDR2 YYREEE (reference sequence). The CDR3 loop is CASSYMTGGGTDTQYF. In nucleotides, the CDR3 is TGTGCCAGCAGCTACATGACAGGGGGGGGCACAGATACGCAGTATTTT.

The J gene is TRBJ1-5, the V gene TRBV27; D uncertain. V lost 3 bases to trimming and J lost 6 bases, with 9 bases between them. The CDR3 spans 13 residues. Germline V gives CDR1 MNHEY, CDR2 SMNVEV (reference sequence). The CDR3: CASSFGQTQPQHF. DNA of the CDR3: TGTGCCAGCAGTTTTGGGCAGACTCAGCCCCAGCATTTT.

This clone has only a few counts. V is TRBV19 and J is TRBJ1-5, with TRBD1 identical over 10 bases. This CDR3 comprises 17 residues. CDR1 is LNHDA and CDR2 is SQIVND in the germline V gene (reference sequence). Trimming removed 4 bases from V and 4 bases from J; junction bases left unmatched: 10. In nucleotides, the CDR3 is TGTGCCAGTAGTACGAGGACAGGGGGAGGTTGGAATCAGCCCCAGCATTTT. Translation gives CASSTRTGGGWNQPQHF.

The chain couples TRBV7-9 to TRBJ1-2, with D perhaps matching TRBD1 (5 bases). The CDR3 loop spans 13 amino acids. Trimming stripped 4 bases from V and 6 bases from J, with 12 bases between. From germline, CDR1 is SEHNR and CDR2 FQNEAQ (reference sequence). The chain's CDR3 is CASSSPAGHGYTF. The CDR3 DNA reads TGTGCCAGCAGCTCCCCCGCAGGGCATGGCTACACCTTC.